This T cell receptor beta chain was sequenced for a study of human T cells and chemical hapten exposure (dated by TCRdb to about 2021). Broadly, across the study: For sensitization, 2% DPC in acetone was applied to a roughly 2 cm by roughly 2 cm area of upper inner arm skin. Libraries were pooled for sequencing, and variation in per-sample TCR yields was attributed mainly to small differences in library volumes within the pool. Patch testing on the upper back used Finn chambers containing 0.01% DPC, with scoring done after 6 days according to International Contact Dermatitis Research Group standards. This study followed changes in the peripheral blood TCR repertoire in vivo during primary and secondary sensitization of alopecia patients to the hapten diphenylcyclopropenone (DPC). Twenty-nine alopecia patients provided blood for TCR sequencing at one to four time points (pre-sensitization, 2, 6 and 24 weeks). Throughout the study period of 20 to 25 weeks, patients also received therapeutic DPC doses to the scalp every week. Blood was sampled from patients pre-sensitization (week 0) and at 2, 6 and about 24 weeks after DPC sensitization. Most of the patients in the cohort were female, and the cohort covered alopecia areata with under or over 50% scalp involvement, alopecia totalis and alopecia universalis.

Study-level results and caveats: Because all patients had alopecia, a presumed autoimmune disease, the immune response of the patients might differ from that of healthy individuals. A positive correlation was found between the number of PT1 expanded TCRs and patch test score, with significance reached at thresholds 8, 16 and 32 but not 4. Expanded TCRs formed significantly more large CDR3 similarity clusters than pre-sensitization or healthy control sets, consistent with antigen-driven responses. No change with DPC sensitization was found in the number of TCRs above 1 in 1000 frequency, and no evidence of global repertoire structure alterations was found. Repeated subsampling changed both the strength of the expansion versus patch-test correlation and the threshold at which that correlation became significant.

In this sample, this clonotype turned up many times. Its binding antigen is unknown. Base-call qualities are not available, and no considerably larger clone is one nucleotide away. CDR1 MGHRA and CDR2 YSYEKL are derived from the germline V gene. V was cut back by 5 bases and J by 6 bases, leaving a gap of 13 bases between them. The CDR3, cysteine through phenylalanine, is 13 amino acids long. Only the CDR3 region is kept as DNA, spanning 39 bases read in frame from base 1. The library came from RACE. Reads for this sample came from a NextSeq 500. During library preparation, unique molecular identifiers were attached to individual cDNA molecules so that TCRs could be counted in a quantitative, reproducible way. For every blood RNA sample, sequencing covered both the TCR alpha and TCR beta chains. In the source study's methods: The median number of TCRs per sample was 85,000 to 100,000, ranging from 23,224 to 690,600. V, J and CDR3 annotation of the TCR reads was carried out using the Decombinator software suite. Every sample was subsampled to the same number of TCRs (28,000) for the PS versus PT1 abundance plots. TCRs were defined as expanded if absent before sensitization and observed at least eight times at the 2-week time point. TCRdb handled the public reads itself, with Q25 trimming in fastp and clone calling in MiXCR, and kept productive beta chains. CDR3 protein duplicates are merged, each entry listing the most common genes and DNA. The V and J calls were not made by the authors but by TCRdb's processing. This sample comprises tens of thousands of distinct CDR3 sequences, around 10% of them detected only once. The top ten constitute roughly 4% of the sample.

What the time point label conveys for this sample: pre-sensitization, week 0. The sample's treatment or condition, from its label and the paper: therapeutic diphenylcyclopropenone sensitization with weekly scalp DPC. Blood at each patch-test visit was drawn before the patch test was applied. Patients were considered eligible if aged 18 to 70, diagnosed with alopecia and deemed suitable for DPC therapy, and patients were excluded if pregnant. Total RNA was isolated from unfractionated whole blood collected in Tempus Blood RNA tubes. This TCR was recovered from a woman aged 40 to 50 with alopecia areata. Some clones in this sample may be carry-over from other donors' samples. The starting material was whole blood, obtained in connection with sensitization to the hapten diphenylcyclopropenone (DPC). The chain joins TRBV4-1 to TRBJ1-2; a weak D assignment points to TRBD1 (6 bases agree). For the CDR3, the sequence is CASSFRTDDGYTF. The nucleotide sequence reads TGCGCCAGCAGCTTTCGGACAGACGATGGCTACACCTTC.